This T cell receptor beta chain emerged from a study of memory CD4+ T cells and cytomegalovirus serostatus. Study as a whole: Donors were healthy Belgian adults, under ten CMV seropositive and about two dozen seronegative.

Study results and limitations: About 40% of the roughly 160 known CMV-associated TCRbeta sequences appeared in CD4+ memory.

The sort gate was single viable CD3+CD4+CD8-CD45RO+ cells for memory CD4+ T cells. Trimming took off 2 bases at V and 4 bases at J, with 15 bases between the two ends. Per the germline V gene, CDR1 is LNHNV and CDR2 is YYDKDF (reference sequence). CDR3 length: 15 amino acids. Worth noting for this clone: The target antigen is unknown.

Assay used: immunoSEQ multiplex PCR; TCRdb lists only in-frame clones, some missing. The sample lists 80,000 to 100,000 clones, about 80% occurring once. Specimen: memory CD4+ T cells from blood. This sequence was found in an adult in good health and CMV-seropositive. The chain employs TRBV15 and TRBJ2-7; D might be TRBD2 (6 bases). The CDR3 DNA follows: TGTGCCACCAGCAGACCATTCGGGAGTTCGTACGAGCAGTACTTC. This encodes CATSRPFGSSYEQYF. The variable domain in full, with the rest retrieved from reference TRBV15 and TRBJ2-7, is DAMVIQNPRYQVTQFGKPVTLSCSQTLNHNVMYWYQQKSSQAPKLLFHYYDKDFNNEADTPDNFQSRRPNTSFCFLDIRSPGLGDTAMYLCATSRPFGSSYEQYFGPGTRLTVT.